Sequencing of this T cell receptor beta chain was carried out in a study of cytomegalovirus exposure and HLA in healthy donors. Researchers ran the PCR with 60 Vbeta and 13 Jbeta primers. Some clones are missing from TCRdb's copy, which holds only in-frame ones; the method was immunoSEQ multiplex PCR. The table lists around 150,000 clones, approximately 81% of them singletons. This CDR3 spans 17 amino acids. The germline V gene has CDR1 MGHRA and CDR2 YSYEKL. Unmatched junction bases numbered 7, after V lost 1 base and J lost 5 bases. This clonotype originated in a boy aged 2 to 10 in good health and CMV-seronegative. The material sequenced was PBMCs. This sequence joins TRBV4-1 and TRBJ2-1, with 11 bases that match TRBD2. CDR3 sequence: CASSQVAGGPIHNEQFF. DNA of the CDR3: TGCGCCAGCAGCCAAGTAGCGGGGGGGCCTATCCACAATGAGCAGTTCTTC.